This TCR beta chain was retrieved from a study of human T cells and chemical hapten exposure. The CDR3 has 15 amino acids. In germline, CDR1 is SGHTS, CDR2 YDEGEE. With V trimmed by 2 bases and J by 5 bases, 6 bases remained unmatched. As for time point: patch test 3, about 24 weeks after DPC sensitization. Treatment specified: therapeutic diphenylcyclopropenone sensitization with weekly scalp DPC. Using its own MiXCR run on the RACE reads, TCRdb lists one record per CDR3 protein. Here the sample spans about 90,000 distinct CDR3 sequences, roughly 10% being singletons. V is TRBV5-8 and J is TRBJ2-2; 7 bases are a match to TRBD1. The specimen comprised whole blood, sampled in connection with sensitization to the hapten diphenylcyclopropenone (DPC). This clonotype was obtained from a woman aged 30 to 39 with alopecia areata. Some clones in this sample may be carry-over from other donors' samples. The CDR3 coding sequence is TGTGCCAGCAGCTTTCTGGCAGGGGGAACCGGGGAGCTGTTTTTT. It is translated as CASSFLAGGTGELFF. The variable domain in full, with the rest retrieved from reference TRBV5-8 and TRBJ2-2, is EAGVTQSPTHLIKTRGQQATLRCSPISGHTSVYWYQQALGLGLQFLLWYDEGEERNRGNFPPRFSGRQFPNYSSELNVNALELEDSALYLCASSFLAGGTGELFFGEGSRLTVL.